The present TCR beta chain was sequenced within a study of technical replicates of blood from several donors (dated by TCRdb to about 2017). Note on this clone: Its cognate antigen has yet to be identified. No much larger clonotype is one base removed from it; base qualities were not supplied.

V was cut back by 3 bases and J by 5 bases, leaving a gap of 13 bases between them. CDR1 and CDR2, per the germline V gene, are SNHLY and FYNNEI. The CDR3 goes from the cysteine to the phenylalanine over 14 residues. Of all the DNA, just the CDR3 is kept, 42 bases in frame from base 1. The library was prepared using the immunoSEQ multiplex PCR assay. TCRdb took this table from immuneACCESS and kept in-frame rearrangements with V and J called. Such tables lack part of the clones; where checked against another copy, unresolved V genes explain under half of the gap, and the rest is unexplained. The sample table contains around 81,000 clones; only one count was recorded for 95% of them. The ten largest clones represent roughly 0.36% of the sample.

The receptor was derived from a human donor in good health. The sequenced sample consisted of T cells isolated from PBMCs. The rearranged segments are TRBV2 and TRBJ1-2; TRBD1 might be the D gene, on 5 matching bases. The nucleotides are TGTGCCAGCAGTGACCAGGGTGGCGTTTATGGCTACACCTTC. It translates as CASSDQGGVYGYTF.